This passage covers 30 T cell receptor beta chains from one sample sequenced in a study of control samples from healthy donors and cancer patients. The table came from immunoSEQ multiplex PCR; TCRdb's copy has only in-frame clones and leaves some out. The sample consists of about 120,000 clones, around nine tenths of them appearing once. The sequencing input was blood. These receptors came from a young man in good health.

The chain is built from TRBV7-8 and TRBJ1-2, with TRBD1 as a possible D gene (5 bases). Germline V CDR1 and CDR2: SGHVS, FQNEAQ. V dropped 8 bases and J dropped 8 bases, with 18 bases sitting between them. CDR3 length: 13 amino acids. CDR3 nucleotide sequence: TGTGCCAGCTCTAGGGGCCTATCAGAAGGCTACACCTTC. It translates to CASSRGLSEGYTF.

The rearrangement joins TRBV15 to TRBJ2-7; 11 bases fit TRBD2. CDR3 size: 18 residues. The ends lost 2 bases at V and 0 bases at J; junction bases unmatched: 9. Germline CDR1 reads LNHNV; CDR2 reads YYDKDF (reference sequence). The CDR3 sequence is CATSRTGLAGGPSYEQYF. CDR3 nucleotide sequence: TGTGCCACCAGCAGAACAGGCCTAGCGGGGGGACCCTCCTACGAGCAGTACTTC. Complete variable domain (other parts from reference TRBV15 and TRBJ2-7): DAMVIQNPRYQVTQFGKPVTLSCSQTLNHNVMYWYQQKSSQAPKLLFHYYDKDFNNEADTPDNFQSRRPNTSFCFLDIRSPGLGDTAMYLCATSRTGLAGGPSYEQYFGPGTRLTVT.

The chain employs TRBV2 and TRBJ1-2, with D possibly matching TRBD1 (6 bases). The V and J ends lost 8 bases and 7 bases respectively, with 20 bases between them. The CDR3 spans 14 residues. The germline V gene has CDR1 SNHLY and CDR2 FYNNEI. CDR3 bases: TGTGCCAGCCGGGGGCCAGGCGGCCAAAGTGGCTACACCTTC. Its protein product is CASRGPGGQSGYTF.

This sequence joins TRBV2 and TRBJ1-1; D remains ambiguous. V lost 3 bases and J lost 0, with 11 bases in between. CDR1 is SNHLY and CDR2 is FYNNEI in the germline V gene. CDR3 length: 15 residues. The CDR3 DNA follows: TGTGCCAGCAGTGACAGACCGTTTATGAACACTGAAGCTTTCTTT. Its protein is CASSDRPFMNTEAFF.

This chain connects TRBV5-6 to TRBJ1-6, with D hard to call. The CDR3 has 17 amino acids. CDR1 is SGHDT and CDR2 is YYEEEE in the germline V gene. V was cut by 1 base and J by 2 bases, with 13 bases left in between. CDR3 in DNA: TGTGCCAGCAGCTTGCGGCCATTCGGAGCCTATAATTCACCCCTCCACTTT. This sequence encodes CASSLRPFGAYNSPLHF.

Note on this clone: The sample holds other DNA sequences that translate to the same CDR3. As DNA, the CDR3 is TGCGCCAGCAGCTTGGCCGGACAGGGGGACACTGAAGCTTTCTTT. This codes for CASSLAGQGDTEAFF. The chain employs TRBV5-1 and TRBJ1-1; 10 bases line up with TRBD1. The CDR3 consists of 15 residues. Germline trimming cut 0 bases from V and 3 bases from J; bases unmatched to any gene: 2. The germline CDR1 and CDR2 sequences are SGHRS and YFSETQ.

This chain joins TRBV19 and TRBJ1-5, with D unresolved. Germline V gene lookup returns CDR1 LNHDA and CDR2 SQIVND (reference sequence). This CDR3 has 15 residues. Trimming shortened V by 6 bases and J by 0 bases, and 12 bases separated the two germline ends. The CDR3 spells CASRYSPYSNQPQHF. In DNA form, the CDR3 reads TGTGCCAGTAGGTACAGTCCCTATAGCAATCAGCCCCAGCATTTT.

The CDR3 DNA sequence: TGCGCCAGCAGCTTGGCAGTAATGAATGAGCAGTTCTTC. Protein: CASSLAVMNEQFF. The chain links TRBV5-1 to TRBJ2-1; D is unresolved. The V end lost 0 bases, the J end lost 7 bases, and 8 bases lay between the germline ends. Germline V gene lookup returns CDR1 SGHRS and CDR2 YFSETQ. The CDR3 is made up of 13 amino acids.

This sequence joins TRBV7-2 and TRBJ2-1, with 10 bases lining up with TRBD1. V lost 5 bases to trimming and J lost 6 bases; unmatched junction nucleotides: 7. The CDR3 consists of 15 residues. Germline CDR1 is SGHTA and CDR2 is FQGNSA. The CDR3 sequence: CASSAGTGDSNEQFF. CDR3 nucleotides: TGTGCCAGCAGCGCTGGGACAGGGGATTCCAATGAGCAGTTCTTC.

This sequence joins TRBV19 and TRBJ1-5, with D possibly TRBD1 on 5 matching bases. Between the trimmed V and J ends, which lost 5 bases and 3 bases, there was a span of 14 bases. Looked up from germline, CDR1 is LNHDA and CDR2 is SQIVND (reference sequence). CDR3 length equals 15 residues. Here the CDR3 DNA reads TGTGCCAGTAGTGGGCGGAGACAGCACAATCAGCCCCAGCATTTT. Translation: CASSGRRQHNQPQHF.

The V and J genes are TRBV7-9 and TRBJ2-1, with D perhaps TRBD2 (5 bases). V was trimmed by 1 base and J by 11 bases, leaving 9 bases between them. The germline V gene encodes CDR1 SEHNR and CDR2 FQNEAQ (reference sequence). There are 12 residues in the CDR3. CDR3 DNA: TGTGCCAGCAGCTTAGAACTAGATCAGCAGTTCTTC. Its translation is CASSLELDQQFF.

This chain links TRBV6-1 with TRBJ1-5; the D is unclear. Germline CDR1 reads MNHNS; CDR2 reads SASEGT. The length of the CDR3 is 15 residues. Trimming removed 1 base at V and 1 base at J, with 8 bases between. CDR3 sequence: CASSEVRNSNQPQHF. Here the CDR3 DNA reads TGTGCCAGCAGTGAAGTAAGGAACAGCAATCAGCCCCAGCATTTT.

The chain combines TRBV7-2 with TRBJ1-3, with no clear D. CDR3 length: 14 residues. Trimming took 1 base from V and 4 from J, leaving 8 bases between them. Per the germline V gene, CDR1 is SGHTA and CDR2 is FQGNSA. Here the CDR3 reads CASSLGSRGNTIYF. The CDR3 DNA follows: TGTGCCAGCAGCTTAGGGTCCAGGGGAAACACCATATATTTT.

This clone occurred a few times. The DNA for the CDR3 is TGTGCCAGCAGAGACAGGGAAGGACAGCCCCAGCATTTT. Its protein is CASRDREGQPQHF. The chain has TRBV12-3 or TRBV12-4 and TRBJ1-5; 7 nucleotides align to TRBD1. V gave up 6 bases and J gave up 7 bases; unmatched junction bases: 6. The CDR3 has 13 residues.

The genes are TRBV4-1 and TRBJ2-3; 8 positions agree with TRBD1. J gave up 4 bases and V 1 base, and 4 bases lay outside the gene matches. In germline, CDR1 is MGHRA, CDR2 YSYEKL. This CDR3 is built from 15 residues. The CDR3 bases are TGCGCCAGCAGCCAAGGCAGGGGGCTGGCAGATACGCAGTATTTT. It specifies CASSQGRGLADTQYF.

This rearrangement joins TRBV25-1 to TRBJ1-4, with D uncertain. The germline gives CDR1 MGHDK, CDR2 SYGVNS. The germline V and J ends were trimmed by 3 bases and 8 bases, with 10 bases remaining between them. The CDR3 covers 13 residues. The CDR3 reads CASSDINSEKLFF. The CDR3 DNA follows: TGTGCCAGCAGTGATATAAACAGCGAAAAACTGTTTTTT.

This clone was detected once. V is TRBV24-1 and J is TRBJ1-1; 7 positions match TRBD1. After removal of 5 bases from V and 0 bases from J, the junction contained 5 bases not matched to a gene. Germline assignment: CDR1 KGHDR and CDR2 SFDVKD. The CDR3 consists of 15 residues. CDR3: CATSASGQLNTEAFF. In DNA form, the CDR3 reads TGTGCCACCAGTGCCTCGGGACAGCTGAACACTGAAGCTTTCTTT.

V usage is TRBV19 and J usage is TRBJ2-3; 8 nucleotides match TRBD2. The germline CDR1 and CDR2 sequences are LNHDA and SQIVND (reference sequence). The ends lost 4 bases at V and 1 base at J; junction bases unmatched: 13. The length of the CDR3 is 18 residues. The CDR3 protein is CASSKDHRRGVGTDTQYF. CDR3 DNA sequence: TGTGCCAGTAGTAAGGATCATCGGCGGGGGGTAGGCACAGATACGCAGTATTTT.

V gene TRBV7-8 combines with J gene TRBJ1-1, with 11 bases aligning to TRBD1. There are 16 residues in the CDR3. Trimming cost V 3 bases and J 1 base; bases outside gene matches: 4. Per germline, CDR1 SGHVS and CDR2 FQNEAQ. CDR3 amino acids: CASSFGQGASNTEAFF. The DNA of the CDR3 is TGTGCCAGCAGCTTCGGACAGGGGGCCTCGAACACTGAAGCTTTCTTT.

The chain couples TRBV11-2 to TRBJ1-5; TRBD1 is a possible D gene (6 bases). The ends were cut back, 4 bases at V and 9 bases at J, with 16 bases in the middle. Germline loops: CDR1 SGHAT, CDR2 FQNNGV. The CDR3 extends over 14 amino acids. The CDR3 coding sequence is TGTGCCAGCAGCTCAGGACAGTCCTCGCGGCCCCAGCATTTT. Amino acid sequence: CASSSGQSSRPQHF.

This chain links TRBV30 with TRBJ1-1; perhaps TRBD1 as D (6 bases). The CDR3 runs 13 residues. The germline V gene has CDR1 GTSNPN and CDR2 SVGIG (reference sequence). V dropped 1 base and J dropped 10 bases, with 16 bases sitting between them. CDR3 DNA: TGTGCCTGGAGTGGGCAGGGGCTTGGAATAGCTTTCTTT. This codes for CAWSGQGLGIAFF.

The chain links TRBV29-1 to TRBJ2-7, with D perhaps TRBD1 or TRBD2 (5 bases each). CDR1 and CDR2 from the germline V gene are SQVTM and ANQGSEA. The length of the CDR3 is 12 residues. V was trimmed by 6 bases and J by 7 bases, leaving 16 bases between them. The CDR3 here is CSVEGPRGEQYF. CDR3 sequence (DNA): TGCAGCGTCGAGGGACCGCGCGGGGAGCAGTACTTC.

The chain carries TRBV7-9 and TRBJ1-4; maybe TRBD1 (5 bases). CDR1 and CDR2 (germline): SEHNR, FQNEAQ (reference sequence). This CDR3 is 15 amino acids long. V dropped 2 bases and J dropped 1 base, with 8 bases sitting between them. The CDR3 region has the DNA TGTGCCAGCAGCTTACAGGGTGTAACTAATGAAAAACTGTTTTTT. Residues: CASSLQGVTNEKLFF. Filled out from reference TRBV7-9 and TRBJ1-4, the complete variable domain reads DTGVSQNPRHKITKRGQNVTFRCDPISEHNRLYWYRQTLGQGPEFLTYFQNEAQLEKSRLLSDRFSAERPKGSFSTLEIQRTEQGDSAMYLCASSLQGVTNEKLFFGSGTQLSVL.

This clone occurred once. This chain joins TRBV18 and TRBJ1-6, with a possible D match to TRBD1 (6 bases). Per the germline V gene, CDR1 is KGHSH and CDR2 is LQKENI. This CDR3 spans 16 amino acids. The germline V and J ends were trimmed by 1 base and 8 bases, with 15 bases remaining between them. The CDR3 loop reads CASSPRTGTTDSPLHF. DNA of the CDR3: TGTGCCAGCTCACCACGGACCGGGACAACGGATTCACCCCTCCACTTT.

The chain is built from TRBV5-6 and TRBJ1-1; TRBD1 is a possible D gene (6 bases). Germline V gene sequence: CDR1 SGHDT, CDR2 YYEEEE. The germline V and J ends were trimmed by 0 bases and 0 bases, with 15 bases remaining between them. The CDR3 spans 17 residues. The CDR3 coding sequence is TGTGCCAGCAGCTTGGAGGGGGGAGTTGACATGAACACTGAAGCTTTCTTT. This gives the protein CASSLEGGVDMNTEAFF.

The rearrangement uses TRBV6-5 and TRBJ2-6; the D is unclear. The V gene's germline CDR1 is MNHEY and CDR2 SVGAGI. The CDR3 consists of 15 residues. Trimming stripped 5 bases from V and 0 bases from J, with 8 bases between. CDR3: CASSPHVSGANVLTF. The CDR3 DNA is TGTGCCAGCAGTCCTCATGTCTCTGGGGCCAACGTCCTGACTTTC.

This chain links TRBV5-1 with TRBJ1-1, with 8 positions matching TRBD1. CDR3 length: 15 residues. Germline V lookup: CDR1 SGHRS, CDR2 YFSETQ. The V gene end was trimmed by 2 bases and the J gene end by 7 bases; junction bases not matched to a gene: 10. The CDR3 reads CASSFLSGGLVEAFF. In DNA form, the CDR3 reads TGCGCCAGCAGCTTTTTATCAGGGGGCCTAGTTGAAGCTTTCTTT.

V gene TRBV19 combines with J gene TRBJ2-2; D unresolved. The germline gives CDR1 LNHDA, CDR2 SQIVND (reference sequence). The CDR3 extends over 12 amino acids. Trimming removed 3 bases from V and 9 bases from J, with 8 bases in between. CDR3: CASSMRLRELFF. CDR3 DNA sequence: TGTGCCAGTAGTATGCGGCTCCGGGAGCTGTTTTTT.

The chain is built from TRBV5-1 and TRBJ2-7, with D possibly being TRBD1 (6 bases). Germline CDR1 and CDR2: SGHRS and YFSETQ. CDR3 length equals 15 residues. Trimming cost V 0 bases and J 6 bases, with 16 bases left between them. The CDR3 DNA reads TGCGCCAGCAGCTTGGGGGGCAGGGGCTTGCGCGAGCAGTACTTC. Translated, it gives CASSLGGRGLREQYF.

In this sample, this clone turned up once. The V call is TRBV27, the J call TRBJ1-1; D uncertain. Germline V CDR1 and CDR2: MNHEY, SMNVEV (reference sequence). The CDR3 covers 15 residues. Trimming stripped 6 bases from V and 1 base from J, with 15 bases between. The CDR3 region has the DNA TGTGCCAGCAGCCTTACCCTGATGAGGAACACTGAAGCTTTCTTT. As protein: CASSLTLMRNTEAFF.